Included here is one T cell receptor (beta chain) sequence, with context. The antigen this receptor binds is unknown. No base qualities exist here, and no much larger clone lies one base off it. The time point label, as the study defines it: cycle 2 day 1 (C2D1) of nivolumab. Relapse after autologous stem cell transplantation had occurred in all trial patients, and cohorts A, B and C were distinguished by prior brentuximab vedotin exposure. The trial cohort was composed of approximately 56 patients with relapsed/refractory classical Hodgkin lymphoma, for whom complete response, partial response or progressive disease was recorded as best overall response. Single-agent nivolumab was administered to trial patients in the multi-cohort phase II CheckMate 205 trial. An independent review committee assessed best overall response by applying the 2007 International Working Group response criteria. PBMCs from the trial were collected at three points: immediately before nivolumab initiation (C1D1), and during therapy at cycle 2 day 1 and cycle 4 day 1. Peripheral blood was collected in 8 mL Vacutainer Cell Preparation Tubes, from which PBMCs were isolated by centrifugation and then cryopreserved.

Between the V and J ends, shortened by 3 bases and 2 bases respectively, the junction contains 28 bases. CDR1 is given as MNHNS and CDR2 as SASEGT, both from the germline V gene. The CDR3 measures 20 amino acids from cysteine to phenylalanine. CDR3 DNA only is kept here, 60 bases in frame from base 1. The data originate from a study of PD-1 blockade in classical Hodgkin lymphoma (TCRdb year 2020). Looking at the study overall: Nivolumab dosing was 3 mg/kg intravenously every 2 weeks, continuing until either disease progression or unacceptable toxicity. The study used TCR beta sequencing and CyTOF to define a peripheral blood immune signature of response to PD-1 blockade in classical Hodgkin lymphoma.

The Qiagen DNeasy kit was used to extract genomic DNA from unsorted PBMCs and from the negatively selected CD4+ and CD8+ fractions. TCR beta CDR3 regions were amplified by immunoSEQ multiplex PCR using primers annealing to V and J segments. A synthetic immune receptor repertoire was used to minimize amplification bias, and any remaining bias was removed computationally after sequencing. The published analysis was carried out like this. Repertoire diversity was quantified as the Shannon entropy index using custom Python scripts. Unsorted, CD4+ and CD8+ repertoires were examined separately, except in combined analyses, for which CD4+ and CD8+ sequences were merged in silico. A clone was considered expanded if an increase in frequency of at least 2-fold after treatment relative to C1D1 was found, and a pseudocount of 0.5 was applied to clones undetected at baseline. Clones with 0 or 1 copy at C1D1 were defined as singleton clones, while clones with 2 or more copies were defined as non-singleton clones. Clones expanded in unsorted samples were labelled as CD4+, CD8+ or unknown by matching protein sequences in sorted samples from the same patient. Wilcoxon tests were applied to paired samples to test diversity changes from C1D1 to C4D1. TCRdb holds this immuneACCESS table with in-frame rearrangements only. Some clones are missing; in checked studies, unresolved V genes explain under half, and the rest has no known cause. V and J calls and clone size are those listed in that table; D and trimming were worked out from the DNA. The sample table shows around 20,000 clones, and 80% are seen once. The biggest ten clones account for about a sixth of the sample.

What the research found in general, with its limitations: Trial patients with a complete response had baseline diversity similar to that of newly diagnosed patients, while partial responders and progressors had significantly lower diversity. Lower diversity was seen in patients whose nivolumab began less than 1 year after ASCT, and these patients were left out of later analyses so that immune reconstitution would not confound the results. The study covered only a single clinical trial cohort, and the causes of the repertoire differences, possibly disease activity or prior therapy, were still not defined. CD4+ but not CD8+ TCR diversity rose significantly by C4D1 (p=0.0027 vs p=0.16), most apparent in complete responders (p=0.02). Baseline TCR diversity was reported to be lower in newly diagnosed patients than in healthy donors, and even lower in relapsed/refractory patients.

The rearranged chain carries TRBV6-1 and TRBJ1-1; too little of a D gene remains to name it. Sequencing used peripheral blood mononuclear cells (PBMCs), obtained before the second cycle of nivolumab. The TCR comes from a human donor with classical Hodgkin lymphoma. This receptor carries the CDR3 CASSDIRSYKNHNPNTEAFF. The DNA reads TGTGCCAGCAGTGATATCAGGAGCTATAAGAACCATAATCCAAACACTGAAGCTTTCTTT.